A selection of T cell receptor beta chains follows, all from one sample in a study of shared clonotypes between healthy human individuals. The assay was immunoSEQ multiplex PCR, and TCRdb's table has in-frame clones only and misses some. Among 1,500,000 or so clones, 98% to 99% were seen once, and the ten largest hold around 0.33%. The sample consisted of naive CD4+ T cells sorted from blood. The receptors stem from a man aged 25-45 years in good health. The CDR3 runs from the conserved cysteine through the conserved F or W. Fields, in order: D gene, J gene, V gene, CDR3 protein. A D gene is named only where the DNA matches it firmly.

>-|TRBJ2-2|TRBV10-1
CASSERGTAGELFF
>-|TRBJ2-7|TRBV2
CASRTETYEQYF
>TRBD2|TRBJ2-1|TRBV7-6
CASSLLFSGLAGIEQFF
>-|TRBJ1-3|TRBV7-9
CASMEASGNTIYF
>TRBD2|TRBJ2-3|TRBV5-1
CASSFRSQGGTSGNTDTQYF
>-|TRBJ1-5|TRBV12-1
CASSVDQPQHF
>TRBD2|TRBJ2-5|TRBV18
CASSPGLAGVQETQYF
>TRBD1|TRBJ1-2|TRBV19
CASSPIRSGTGRQTGGYTF
>-|TRBJ2-7|TRBV10-2
CASSGSSYYEQYF
>TRBD1|TRBJ2-4|TRBV9
CASSVESDRTHIQYF
>-|TRBJ1-4|TRBV7-9
CASRRATNEKLFF
>-|TRBJ2-2|TRBV28
CASSLATDPPNTGELFF
>TRBD1|TRBJ1-2|TRBV4-3
CASSQHTGGDYGYTF
>-|TRBJ2-3|TRBV20-1
CSAILGDTQYF
>-|TRBJ1-4|TRBV9
CASSSQLNEKLFF
>-|TRBJ2-1|TRBV7-8
CASSLVGVLSEEQFF
>-|TRBJ2-2|TRBV5-6
CASSPNGRRTGELFF
>-|TRBJ1-3|TRBV18
CASSPRQGHGTGNTIYF
>TRBD1|TRBJ2-7|TRBV5-1
CASSKTGIYEEQYF
>-|TRBJ2-1|TRBV10-3
CAISTGTGEQFF
>-|TRBJ1-1|TRBV18
CASSPPVGMDTEAFF
>-|TRBJ2-2|TRBV27
CASSLIAGELFF